Below, 26 T cell receptor beta chains from the same sample are listed, as sequenced in a study of immune cell composition in non-small cell lung cancer. The method was immunoSEQ multiplex PCR; TCRdb's version includes in-frame clones alone and lacks a portion of them. The repertoire consists of approximately 3,000 clones, with 80% occurring once and the leading ten covering over 8%. Normal lung sampling was at least 3 cm from the tumour, as distant as possible. Sequenced: non-adjacent lung tissue. The receptors stem from a human donor with non-small cell lung cancer.

This clone was seen just once. The V gene is TRBV28, the J gene TRBJ2-7, with 12 bases fitting TRBD2. Looked up from germline, CDR1 is MDHEN and CDR2 is SYDVKM. This CDR3 has 15 residues. The trim removed 6 bases at V and 3 bases at J, leaving 6 bases unmatched. The CDR3 loop is CASRLAGGGHYEQYF. As DNA, the CDR3 is TGTGCCAGCAGACTAGCGGGAGGAGGGCACTACGAGCAGTACTTC.

This clone was recorded once. The V call is TRBV5-6, the J call TRBJ2-1; the D call may be TRBD1 or TRBD2 (5 bases each). The germline V and J ends were trimmed by 3 bases and 9 bases, with 19 bases remaining between them. Germline V gene sequence: CDR1 SGHDT, CDR2 YYEEEE. CDR3 length equals 15 residues. Here the CDR3 DNA reads TGTGCCAGCAGCTCGGACTGGAATAGGGGTGGTGAGCAGTTCTTC. This encodes CASSSDWNRGGEQFF.

Only a few counts were recorded for this clone. The chain uses TRBV28 and TRBJ1-2, with unresolved D. CDR3 size: 15 residues. Germline V lookup: CDR1 MDHEN, CDR2 SYDVKM. V gave up 3 bases and J gave up 8 bases, with 19 bases separating them. DNA for the CDR3: TGTGCCAGCAGTTTGGGTGATCGGATAGGGAAAGGCTACACCTTC. Protein product: CASSLGDRIGKGYTF.

This clone was recorded only once. The CDR3 DNA follows: TGTGCCTGGAGTGTCCGGGGACGGCACCGGGAGCTGTTTTTT. This gives the protein CAWSVRGRHRELFF. J is TRBJ2-2 and V is TRBV30, with D perhaps assigned TRBD1 or TRBD2 (5 bases each). Germline V CDR1 and CDR2: GTSNPN, SVGIG (reference sequence). The CDR3 totals 14 residues. V was clipped by 0 bases and J by 9 bases, with 14 bases between them.

The chain carries TRBV10-1 and TRBJ2-2, with TRBD2 matching over 7 bases. V lost 0 bases, J lost 1 base, and 2 bases stayed unmatched. This CDR3 spans 16 amino acids. Germline CDR1 is WNHNN and CDR2 is SYGVQD (reference sequence). The CDR3 spells CASSESRGRNTGELFF. CDR3 nucleotide sequence: TGCGCCAGCAGTGAGTCTCGCGGGAGGAACACCGGGGAGCTGTTTTTT.

This clone is a singleton in its sample. This rearrangement joins TRBV6-5 to TRBJ2-5; 7 bases match TRBD2. The J segment lost 5 bases and the V segment lost 4 bases, leaving 13 bases of the junction unmatched. Germline assignment: CDR1 MNHEY and CDR2 SVGAGI. The CDR3 length is 16 residues. Written as DNA, the CDR3 is TGTGCCAGCAGTTCCGCCGGGGCGGGAGAGCAGGAGACCCAGTACTTC. Residues: CASSSAGAGEQETQYF.

V and J are TRBV4-2 and TRBJ2-2; D call uncertain. The CDR3 totals 13 residues. The ends were cut back, 0 bases at V and 5 bases at J, with 4 bases in the middle. Germline values: CDR1 LGHNA, CDR2 YNFKEQ. CDR3 loop: CASSQDRTGELFF. In DNA, the CDR3 is TGTGCCAGCAGCCAAGATAGAACCGGGGAGCTGTTTTTT.

By sample fraction, this clone is large. The chain has TRBV9 and TRBJ2-7, with 14 nucleotides matching TRBD2. Germline loops: CDR1 SGDLS, CDR2 YYNGEE. The CDR3 is made up of 19 amino acids. Trimming at V came to 4 bases and at J to 2 bases, leaving 14 bases not matched to a gene. DNA for the CDR3: TGTGCCAGCAGCTACGGGGTGGGGACTAGCGGGAGCTCAACCTACGAGCAGTACTTC. Protein: CASSYGVGTSGSSTYEQYF.

The chain joins TRBV16 to TRBJ1-2; weak D call: TRBD1 (6 bases). CDR3 size: 13 residues. Trimming left V 3 bases short and J 7 bases short, with 12 bases between. Germline loops: CDR1 KGHSY, CDR2 FQNENV. The CDR3 DNA reads TGTGCCAGCAGCCACCCAGGGGTATCTGGCTACACCTTC. It yields the protein CASSHPGVSGYTF.

The chain employs TRBV27 and TRBJ2-1, with 9 bases fitting TRBD2. CDR1 and CDR2 from the germline V gene are MNHEY and SMNVEV (reference sequence). Losses at the gene ends were 6 bases for V and 8 bases for J; bases not matched to a gene: 23. The CDR3 contains 19 residues. CDR3 in amino acids: CASSPRVGRLAGLGDEQFF. The CDR3 coding sequence is TGTGCCAGCAGCCCTAGAGTCGGGCGTCTAGCGGGACTGGGGGATGAGCAGTTCTTC.

This clone is a singleton in its sample. The chain joins TRBV7-9 to TRBJ2-1; D gene uncertain. Germline CDR1 reads SEHNR; CDR2 reads FQNEAQ (reference sequence). V shed 5 bases and J shed 8 bases, with 7 bases lying between them. The CDR3 loop spans 11 amino acids. DNA of the CDR3: TGTGCCAGCAGCGTGACCTATGAGCAGTTCTTC. It specifies CASSVTYEQFF.

This chain connects TRBV5-4 to TRBJ2-2; 7 bases match TRBD1. The germline gives CDR1 SGHNT, CDR2 YYREEE (reference sequence). V trimming: 4 bases; J trimming: 6 bases; junction bases outside the gene matches: 12. The CDR3 sequence is 16 residues long. Here the CDR3 reads CASSPGTVRSAGELFF. The CDR3 DNA is TGTGCCAGCAGCCCCGGGACAGTTCGGAGCGCCGGGGAGCTGTTTTTT.

The chain couples TRBV9 to TRBJ2-5, with D possibly being TRBD1 (6 bases). Germline V gene sequence: CDR1 SGDLS, CDR2 YYNGEE. The germline V and J ends were trimmed by 0 bases and 2 bases, with 14 bases remaining between them. The CDR3 totals 16 residues. The CDR3 nucleotides read TGTGCCAGCAGCGTAGGGGCAGGGGCAGGACAAGAGACCCAGTACTTC. It specifies CASSVGAGAGQETQYF. Full variable domain (remainder filled in from reference TRBV9 and TRBJ2-5): DSGVTQTPKHLITATGQRVTLRCSPRSGDLSVYWYQQSLDQGLQFLIQYYNGEERAKGNILERFSAQQFPDLHSELNLSSLELGDSALYFCASSVGAGAGQETQYFGPGTRLLVL.

The chain joins TRBV2 to TRBJ2-7; D possibly uses TRBD1 or TRBD2 (5 bases each). Germline V gene sequence: CDR1 SNHLY, CDR2 FYNNEI. CDR3 length: 14 residues. Trimming pared 10 bases from V and 6 bases from J, leaving 22 bases between. As DNA, the CDR3 is TGTGCCATCACTCGGGACCCCGGGACGGGCGAGCAGTACTTC. Amino acids: CAITRDPGTGEQYF. Variable domain in full (rest from reference TRBV2 and TRBJ2-7): EPEVTQTPSHQVTQMGQEVILRCVPISNHLYFYWYRQILGQKVEFLVSFYNNEISEKSEIFDDQFSVERPDGSNFTLKIRSTKLEDSAMYFCAITRDPGTGEQYFGPGTRLTVT.

The rearrangement links TRBV7-9 to TRBJ2-7, with TRBD2 matching 15 bases. Unmatched junction bases numbered 11, after V lost 5 bases and J lost 0 bases. This CDR3 has 19 amino acids. Germline loops: CDR1 SEHNR, CDR2 FQNEAQ (reference sequence). CDR3 in amino acids: CASSPQPGLAGGSSYEQYF. The CDR3 coding sequence is TGTGCCAGCAGCCCCCAGCCCGGACTAGCGGGAGGGAGCTCCTACGAGCAGTACTTC. Variable domain in full (rest from reference TRBV7-9 and TRBJ2-7): DTGVSQNPRHKITKRGQNVTFRCDPISEHNRLYWYRQTLGQGPEFLTYFQNEAQLEKSRLLSDRFSAERPKGSFSTLEIQRTEQGDSAMYLCASSPQPGLAGGSSYEQYFGPGTRLTVT.

The V call is TRBV4-2, the J call TRBJ2-1; D is possibly TRBD1 or TRBD2 (5 bases each). CDR1 LGHNA and CDR2 YNFKEQ come from the germline V gene. The CDR3 sequence is 16 residues long. Trimming left V 4 bases short and J 7 bases short, with 20 bases between. DNA of the CDR3: TGTGCCAGCAGCCCTCAGAGGGACCCCCTACCAAATGAGCAGTTCTTC. Translation gives CASSPQRDPLPNEQFF.

V and J are TRBV5-6 and TRBJ2-3; TRBD2 matches at 11 bases. V shed 4 bases and J 11 bases; nucleotides not matched to a gene: 6. Germline CDR1 reads SGHDT; CDR2 reads YYEEEE. The CDR3 runs to 13 residues. Here the CDR3 reads CASSPGLADGQYF. DNA of the CDR3: TGTGCCAGCAGCCCGGGACTAGCGGACGGGCAGTATTTT.

This chain links TRBV9 with TRBJ2-5, with D perhaps assigned TRBD1 or TRBD2 (5 bases each). CDR3 size: 14 residues. Trimming removed 1 base from V and 5 bases from J, with 12 bases in between. From germline, CDR1 is SGDLS and CDR2 YYNGEE. The CDR3 protein is CASSVRGAVETQYF. The CDR3 region has the DNA TGTGCCAGCAGCGTAAGAGGGGCAGTGGAGACCCAGTACTTC.

This clone was detected once. The chain recombines TRBV11-1 with TRBJ2-5; the D gene is possibly TRBD2 (5 bases). The CDR3 covers 14 residues. The V gene's germline CDR1 is SGHAT and CDR2 FQDESV (reference sequence). V shed 5 bases and J shed 2 bases, with 12 bases lying between them. For the CDR3, the DNA is TGTGCCAGCAGCACGACGCAGCGGCAAGAGACCCAGTACTTC. Translated: CASSTTQRQETQYF.

This clone has more than one count but fewer than ten. V gene TRBV30 combines with J gene TRBJ2-1, with TRBD2 matching over 7 bases. Germline V gives CDR1 GTSNPN, CDR2 SVGIG (reference sequence). The V and J ends lost 2 bases and 6 bases, in that order; junction bases with no gene match: 13. The CDR3 spans 16 residues. The CDR3 loop reads CAWSNAGVSQSNEQFF. The DNA for the CDR3 is TGTGCCTGGAGTAACGCGGGAGTCTCCCAAAGCAATGAGCAGTTCTTC.

This chain links TRBV7-2 with TRBJ1-1; D unclear. The CDR3 totals 14 residues. V was cut by 5 bases and J by 0 bases, with 10 bases left in between. In germline, CDR1 is SGHTA, CDR2 FQGNSA. In DNA form, the CDR3 reads TGTGCCAGCAGCCCTCTTGAGATGAACACTGAAGCTTTCTTT. As protein: CASSPLEMNTEAFF.

V gene TRBV29-1 combines with J gene TRBJ2-5; 8 positions match TRBD2. The germline V gene has CDR1 SQVTM and CDR2 ANQGSEA. The ends lost 1 base at V and 0 bases at J; junction bases unmatched: 1. The CDR3 has 14 residues. The CDR3: CSVEASGYQETQYF. CDR3 coding DNA: TGCAGCGTTGAAGCTAGCGGGTACCAAGAGACCCAGTACTTC.

This sequence joins TRBV2 and TRBJ2-2; 11 nucleotides align to TRBD1. Germline trimming cut 8 bases from V and 7 bases from J; bases unmatched to any gene: 6. Germline V gene lookup returns CDR1 SNHLY and CDR2 FYNNEI. This CDR3 spans 14 amino acids. The CDR3 DNA reads as TGTGCCAGCGGGGACAGGGGGACAAGCGGGGAGCTGTTTTTT. This sequence encodes CASGDRGTSGELFF.

V is TRBV11-3 and J is TRBJ2-7; 9 positions match TRBD1. Germline loops: CDR1 SGHNT, CDR2 YENEEA. V dropped 5 bases and J dropped 3; count of bases not matched to a gene: 20. This CDR3 spans 19 amino acids. The CDR3 coding sequence is TGTGCCAGCAGCCTACCAGGGGGATATTTCGGGACAGGGAACTACGAGCAGTACTTC. Protein: CASSLPGGYFGTGNYEQYF.

This clone was picked up one time. V usage is TRBV28 and J usage is TRBJ2-7; 7 positions match TRBD2. This CDR3 is 16 amino acids long. V dropped 8 bases and J dropped 3; count of bases not matched to a gene: 16. The V gene's germline CDR1 is MDHEN and CDR2 SYDVKM. This chain's CDR3 is CASAPGDGGSIYEQYF. Written as DNA, the CDR3 is TGTGCCAGCGCCCCGGGTGATGGCGGGAGTATCTACGAGCAGTACTTC.

The rearrangement uses TRBV29-1 and TRBJ2-1; TRBD2 might be the D (6 bases). V was clipped by 1 base and J by 7 bases, with 17 bases between them. Germline-derived CDR1 and CDR2 are SQVTM and ANQGSEA. The CDR3 is made up of 15 amino acids. The CDR3 sequence is CSVEVGGMGINEQFF. In nucleotides, the CDR3 is TGCAGCGTTGAAGTCGGCGGGATGGGGATTAATGAGCAGTTCTTC.